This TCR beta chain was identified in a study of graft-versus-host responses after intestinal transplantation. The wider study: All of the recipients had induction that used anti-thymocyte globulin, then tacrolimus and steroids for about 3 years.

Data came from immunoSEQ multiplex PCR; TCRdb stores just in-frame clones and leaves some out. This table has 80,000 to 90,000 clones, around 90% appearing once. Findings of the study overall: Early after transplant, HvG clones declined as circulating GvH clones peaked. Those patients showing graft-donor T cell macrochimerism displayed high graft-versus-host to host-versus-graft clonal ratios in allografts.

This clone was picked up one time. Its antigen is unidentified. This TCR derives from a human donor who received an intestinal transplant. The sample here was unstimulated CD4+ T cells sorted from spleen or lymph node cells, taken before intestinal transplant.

CDR3 nucleotide sequence: TGTGCCAGCTCCGCCGGGACAGGGGGATCCTACGAGCAGTACTTC. This sequence encodes CASSAGTGGSYEQYF. The rearrangement joins TRBV18 to TRBJ2-7, with 11 bases aligning to TRBD1. The CDR3 loop spans 15 amino acids. V was pared by 6 bases and J by 1 base, with 5 bases of the junction left unmatched. Germline V gives CDR1 KGHSH, CDR2 LQKENI.